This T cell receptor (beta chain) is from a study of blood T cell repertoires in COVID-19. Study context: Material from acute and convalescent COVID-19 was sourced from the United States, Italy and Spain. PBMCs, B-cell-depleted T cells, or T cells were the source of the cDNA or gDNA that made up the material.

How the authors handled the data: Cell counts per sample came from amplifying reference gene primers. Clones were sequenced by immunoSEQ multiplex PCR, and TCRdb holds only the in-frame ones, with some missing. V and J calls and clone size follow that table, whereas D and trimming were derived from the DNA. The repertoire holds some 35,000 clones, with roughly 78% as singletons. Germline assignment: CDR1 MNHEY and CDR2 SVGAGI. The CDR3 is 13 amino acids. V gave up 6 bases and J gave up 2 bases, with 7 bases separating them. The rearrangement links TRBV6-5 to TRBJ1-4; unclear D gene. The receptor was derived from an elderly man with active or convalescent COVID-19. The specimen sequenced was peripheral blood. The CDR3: CASRRRTNEKLFF. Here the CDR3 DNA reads TGTGCCAGCAGAAGGAGGACTAATGAAAAACTGTTTTTT.